The rows below give T cell receptor beta chains drawn from one sample of a study of T cell repertoires in cytomegalovirus infection. Their antigen targets remain unknown. TCRdb ran MiXCR on the reads and lists one entry per CDR3 protein. The repertoire holds 700,000 to 950,000 distinct CDR3 sequences, with 30% to 35% as singletons. The input for sequencing was cultured CD8+ T cells from PBMCs, taken from culture after CMV antigen stimulation. The receptors were sampled from a human donor in good health (CMV status not recorded). Some clones in this sample may be carry-over from other donors' samples. CDR3s include the opening cysteine and the closing phenylalanine or tryptophan. A D gene is named only where the DNA matches it firmly. For some rows the clone size is stated as once, few or many, or as a class when expanded; others skip it.

V: TRBV7-9
size: -
D: -
J: TRBJ1-5
DNA: TGTGCCAGCAGCTCCAGGGAGGGCGGTAGCAATCAGCCCCAGCATTTT
CDR3: CASSSREGGSNQPQHF

V: TRBV28
size: -
D: -
J: TRBJ1-5
DNA: TGTGCCAGCAGCTTGGGGGCGCGGGATCAGCCCCAGCATTTT
CDR3: CASSLGARDQPQHF

V: TRBV27
size: -
D: TRBD1
J: TRBJ1-2
DNA: TGTGCCAGCAGCAGGGGGGCCCTTTCGGGCTACACCTTC
CDR3: CASSRGALSGYTF

V: TRBV10-3
size: few
D: TRBD1
J: TRBJ1-5
DNA: TGTGCCATCAGTGCACAGGGGGCTAACCAGCCCCAGCATTTT
CDR3: CAISAQGANQPQHF

V: TRBV4-1
size: -
D: -
J: TRBJ2-7
DNA: TGCGCCAGCAGCGTGCTGGACAGAGCCTACGAGCAGTACTTC
CDR3: CASSVLDRAYEQYF

V: TRBV4-1
size: -
D: -
J: TRBJ1-5
DNA: TGCGCCAGCAGCCAATCTCCAAATCAGCCCCAGCATTTT
CDR3: CASSQSPNQPQHF

V: TRBV7-6
size: -
D: TRBD2
J: TRBJ2-1
DNA: TGTACCAGTCGCCTAGCGGGGGCCTACAATGAGCAGTTCTTC
CDR3: CTSRLAGAYNEQFF

V: TRBV9
size: -
D: TRBD2
J: TRBJ2-1
DNA: TGTGCCAGCAGCGTAGCCCCACTAGCGGTGAGCTCCTACAATGAGCAGTTCTTC
CDR3: CASSVAPLAVSSYNEQFF

V: TRBV28
size: few
D: -
J: TRBJ1-5
DNA: TGTGCCAGCAGTTTCCTGCAAGGAGCTAATCAGCCCCAGCATTTT
CDR3: CASSFLQGANQPQHF

V: TRBV7-4
size: -
D: -
J: TRBJ2-3
DNA: TGTGCCAGCAGCCTACCATGGGCAGATACGCAGTATTTT
CDR3: CASSLPWADTQYF

V: TRBV12-3/TRBV12-4
size: -
D: -
J: TRBJ1-1
DNA: TGTGCCAGCAGTTTATGGTCCAGGAACACTGAAGCTTTCTTT
CDR3: CASSLWSRNTEAFF

V: TRBV12-3/TRBV12-4
size: -
D: -
J: TRBJ2-2
DNA: TGTGCCAGCAGTTGGGGCGGGCCCGAAACCGGGGAGCTGTTTTTT
CDR3: CASSWGGPETGELFF

V: TRBV6-1
size: few
D: TRBD2
J: TRBJ2-1
DNA: TGTGCCAGCAGTGCGGGGGGGTACAATGAGCAGTTCTTC
CDR3: CASSAGGYNEQFF

V: TRBV20-1
size: -
D: TRBD1
J: TRBJ1-5
DNA: TGCAGTGCAACCGGGACAGGGGGCCCGACTTATAGCAATCAGCCCCAGCATTTT
CDR3: CSATGTGGPTYSNQPQHF

V: TRBV20-1
size: once
D: -
J: TRBJ2-3
DNA: TGCAGTGCTAGAGATCGGTCAGGGCACACAGATACGCAGTATTTT
CDR3: CSARDRSGHTDTQYF

V: TRBV12-3/TRBV12-4
size: few
D: TRBD2
J: TRBJ2-7
DNA: TGTGCCAGCAGTCCCCTTCCGGGGACTAGCGACGTGGCCTACGAGCAGTACTTC
CDR3: CASSPLPGTSDVAYEQYF

V: TRBV6-2/TRBV6-3
size: -
D: -
J: TRBJ1-2
DNA: TGTGCCAGCACTATATATTCGGGACGGTCCTATGGCTACACCTTC
CDR3: CASTIYSGRSYGYTF

V: TRBV27
size: -
D: -
J: TRBJ1-5
DNA: TGTGCCAGCAGTTTATCCATTGGGGGACAGCCCCAGCATTTT
CDR3: CASSLSIGGQPQHF

V: TRBV12-3/TRBV12-4
size: few
D: -
J: TRBJ2-5
DNA: TGTGCCAGCAGTTTAGTAGGGGGGACAGATCAAGAGACCCAGTACTTC
CDR3: CASSLVGGTDQETQYF

V: TRBV2
size: many
D: TRBD1
J: TRBJ1-2
DNA: TGTGCCAGCAGGCCGGGACAGGGAATCGGTGGCTACACCTTC
CDR3: CASRPGQGIGGYTF

V: TRBV7-2
size: many
D: -
J: TRBJ1-5
DNA: TGTGCCAGCAGCGACCTAGGGGTCTATAGCAATCAGCCCCAGCATTTT
CDR3: CASSDLGVYSNQPQHF

V: TRBV5-6
size: -
D: TRBD1
J: TRBJ1-2
DNA: TGTGCCAGCAGCCTGATGACAGGGGGAGGCTATGGCTACACCTTC
CDR3: CASSLMTGGGYGYTF

V: TRBV14
size: few
D: -
J: TRBJ2-7
DNA: TGTGCCAGCAGCCCCCGGGCACTGTCCTACGAGCAGTACTTC
CDR3: CASSPRALSYEQYF

V: TRBV7-6
size: many
D: -
J: TRBJ1-1
DNA: TGTGCCAGCAGCTTGATTGGGGGCACTGAAGCTTTCTTT
CDR3: CASSLIGGTEAFF

V: TRBV10-3
size: few
D: -
J: TRBJ1-2
DNA: TGTGCCATCAAGCTGGGACCTCCGAACTATGGCTACACCTTC
CDR3: CAIKLGPPNYGYTF

V: TRBV4-3
size: -
D: -
J: TRBJ1-1
DNA: TGCGCCAGCAGCCACGGGAACCTAAACACTGAAGCTTTCTTT
CDR3: CASSHGNLNTEAFF

V: TRBV7-9
size: many
D: -
J: TRBJ1-2
DNA: TGTGCCGCCGGAGGGTCCCGGGACGGAGAAAACCTTGACTATGGCTACACCTTC
CDR3: CAAGGSRDGENLDYGYTF

V: TRBV7-9
size: -
D: TRBD2
J: TRBJ2-7
DNA: TGTGCCAGCAGCTTTGGGACTAGCGGGGCCGGCCGAGAGCAGTACTTC
CDR3: CASSFGTSGAGREQYF

V: TRBV9
size: -
D: -
J: TRBJ2-1
DNA: TGTGCCAGCAGCGTAGAAGGGAGCGTTAGCTCCTACAATGAGCAGTTCTTC
CDR3: CASSVEGSVSSYNEQFF

V: TRBV7-9
size: few
D: -
J: TRBJ2-7
DNA: TGTGCCAGCAGCCCCCCAGGGAAACCCTACGAGCAGTACTTC
CDR3: CASSPPGKPYEQYF

V: TRBV2
size: few
D: TRBD2
J: TRBJ2-1
DNA: TGTGCCAGCAGTGGTCGGACTAGCGGGGTCTCCTACAATGAGCAGTTCTTC
CDR3: CASSGRTSGVSYNEQFF

V: TRBV5-4
size: -
D: -
J: TRBJ1-1
DNA: TGTGCCAGCAGCTCCGCAGGGGAAAGGACTGAAGCTTTCTTT
CDR3: CASSSAGERTEAFF

V: TRBV27
size: -
D: -
J: TRBJ2-2
DNA: TGTGCCAGCAGCTCCCAGGAGTTCGACGGCACCGGGGAGCTGTTTTTT
CDR3: CASSSQEFDGTGELFF

V: TRBV27
size: -
D: TRBD1
J: TRBJ2-4
DNA: TGTGCCAGCAGTTTATCTGCTGGACAGGGGGTAAACATTCAGTACTTC
CDR3: CASSLSAGQGVNIQYF

V: TRBV6-8
size: -
D: -
J: TRBJ2-1
DNA: TGTGCCAGCAGTACGGGAGCTAGTTACAATGAGCAGTTCTTC
CDR3: CASSTGASYNEQFF

V: TRBV12-3/TRBV12-4
size: -
D: TRBD2
J: TRBJ2-5
DNA: TGTGCCAGCAGTCAATCCACGAGGCTAGCGGGTAATCAAGAGACCCAGTACTTC
CDR3: CASSQSTRLAGNQETQYF

V: TRBV7-2
size: -
D: -
J: TRBJ2-3
DNA: TGTGCCAGCAGCTTGCTGTCCGGGATGAGGGATACGCAGTATTTT
CDR3: CASSLLSGMRDTQYF

V: TRBV4-1
size: -
D: -
J: TRBJ2-5
DNA: TGCGCCAGCAGCCAAGACGAGATGGGGCCCCAAGAGACCCAGTACTTC
CDR3: CASSQDEMGPQETQYF

V: TRBV7-2
size: many
D: -
J: TRBJ1-1
DNA: TGTGCCAGCAGCCCGAGTGGGATGAAGACTGAAGCTTTCTTT
CDR3: CASSPSGMKTEAFF

V: TRBV7-9
size: few
D: -
J: TRBJ2-7
DNA: TGTGCCAGCAGCCCATCTCCAGGGGATGCGGCGACCTACGAGCAGTACTTC
CDR3: CASSPSPGDAATYEQYF

V: TRBV5-1
size: -
D: TRBD1
J: TRBJ2-1
DNA: TGCGCCAGCAGCTTGGCGGGACAGCCAGCCTACAATGAGCAGTTCTTC
CDR3: CASSLAGQPAYNEQFF

V: TRBV29-1
size: -
D: -
J: TRBJ2-1
DNA: TGCAGCGTTGAAGGACTAGTGGACAATGAGCAGTTCTTC
CDR3: CSVEGLVDNEQFF

V: TRBV5-6
size: -
D: -
J: TRBJ1-6
DNA: TGTGCCAGCAGCACTGACAGCCCTGGGGATTCACCCCTCCACTTT
CDR3: CASSTDSPGDSPLHF

V: TRBV7-2
size: many
D: TRBD1
J: TRBJ2-5
DNA: TGTGCCAGCAGCCCGTGGACAGGGGATCAAGAGACCCAGTACTTC
CDR3: CASSPWTGDQETQYF

V: TRBV15
size: few
D: TRBD1
J: TRBJ1-5
DNA: TGTGCCACCAGCAGAGGGGCGACAGGGGCTAATCAGCCCCAGCATTTT
CDR3: CATSRGATGANQPQHF

V: TRBV7-2
size: many
D: -
J: TRBJ2-1
DNA: TGTGCCAGCAGCTTAGAGGGGCGGGGTCTGAATGAGCAGTTCTTC
CDR3: CASSLEGRGLNEQFF

V: TRBV7-2
size: many
D: TRBD2
J: TRBJ2-3
DNA: TGTGCCAGCAGCTTAGAGGGAGCGGGGGGGAGGAGTGCGCAGTATTTT
CDR3: CASSLEGAGGRSAQYF

V: TRBV4-1
size: few
D: TRBD1
J: TRBJ2-1
DNA: TGCGCCAGCAGCCAAATTGGGACAGGCCACAATGAGCAGTTCTTC
CDR3: CASSQIGTGHNEQFF